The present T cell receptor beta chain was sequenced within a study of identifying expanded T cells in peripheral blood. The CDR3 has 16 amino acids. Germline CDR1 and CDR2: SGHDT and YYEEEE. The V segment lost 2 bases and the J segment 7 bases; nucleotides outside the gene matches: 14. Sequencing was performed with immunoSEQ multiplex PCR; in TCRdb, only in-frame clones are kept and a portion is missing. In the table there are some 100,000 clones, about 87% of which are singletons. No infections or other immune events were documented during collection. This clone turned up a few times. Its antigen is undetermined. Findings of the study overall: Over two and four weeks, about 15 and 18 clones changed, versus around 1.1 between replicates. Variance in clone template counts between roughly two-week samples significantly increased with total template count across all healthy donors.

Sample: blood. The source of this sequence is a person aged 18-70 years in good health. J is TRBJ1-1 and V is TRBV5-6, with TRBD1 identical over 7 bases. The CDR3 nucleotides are TGTGCCAGCAGCTTAGTTGGGAGCCAGGGGGGAATTGAAGCTTTCTTT. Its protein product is CASSLVGSQGGIEAFF.